Listed here are 27 T cell receptor beta chains from one sample, sequenced in a study of tumor-infiltrating lymphocytes in primary liver carcinoma. Making TCR beta cDNA involved around 500 ng total RNA and a constant-region primer. Researchers made the TCR beta libraries by running three nested multiplex PCR rounds with slightly modified ARM-PCR. With TRBV1-TRBV30 forward primers and a C-beta reverse primer, the first two PCR rounds were run for approximately 9 cycles each. TCRdb independently ran MiXCR on the multiplex PCR reads; one entry per CDR3 protein. The sample has nearly 45,000 distinct CDR3 sequences; around 66% are singletons. Unsorted bulk tissue, about 18-32 mg of it, served as the source for co-extraction of RNA and DNA. The sequencing sample was made of liver tumor tissue from sampling region 2. Subset denoted: tumor region T2, inferior pole. These receptors were taken from a man aged 35 to 55 with primary liver carcinoma and hepatitis B virus infection.

This clonotype came up once. V and J are TRBV29-1 and TRBJ2-2; possible D gene TRBD2, 6 bases. The germline CDR1 and CDR2 sequences are SQVTM and ANQGSEA. The CDR3 consists of 13 residues. V lost 8 bases, J lost 7 bases, and 17 bases lay in between. For the CDR3, the DNA is TGCAGCTCTGAAGGGGAGGCGGGCGGGGAGCTGTTTTTT. The encoded protein is CSSEGEAGGELFF.

Ten or more counts support this clonotype. The V gene is TRBV24-1, the J gene TRBJ2-5; possibly TRBD2 for D (5 bases). The CDR3 consists of 14 residues. Germline V CDR1 and CDR2: KGHDR, SFDVKD. With 5 bases removed from V and 5 bases from J, the gap between germline ends came to 14 bases. Written as DNA, the CDR3 is TGTGCCACCAGTGGCCGGGATCCGTGGGAGACCCAGTACTTC. As protein: CATSGRDPWETQYF.

This clonotype was recorded at least ten times. The J gene is TRBJ2-7, the V gene TRBV5-1, with D possibly TRBD2 on 6 matching bases. CDR1 and CDR2 from the germline V gene are SGHRS and YFSETQ. Trimming removed 7 bases from V and 0 bases from J, with 17 bases in between. The CDR3 totals 15 residues. In nucleotides, the CDR3 is TGCGCCAGCGGCACGACGGGACTGCGCTCCTACGAGCAGTACTTC. Its protein is CASGTTGLRSYEQYF.

Comment on this clonotype: At one of its ends the junction is not consistent with the germline gene, which may arise from a read error. The J gene is TRBJ1-1, the V gene TRBV30, with a tentative D call TRBD1 (5 bases). The CDR3 extends over 14 amino acids. Germline CDR1 reads GTSNPN; CDR2 reads SVGIG (reference sequence). CDR3 DNA sequence: TGTGCCTGGAGCTGGGGGACGGTGAACACTGAAGCTATCTTT. Amino acid sequence: CAWSWGTVNTEAIF.

V is TRBV29-1 and J is TRBJ1-2, with D hard to call. Germline V CDR1 and CDR2: SQVTM, ANQGSEA. The CDR3 sequence is 13 residues long. The ends were cut back, 7 bases at V and 4 bases at J, with 16 bases in the middle. The CDR3, as DNA: TGCAGCGCTGTGGGCATTAGAAGCTATGGCTACACCTTC. Translated, it gives CSAVGIRSYGYTF. The whole variable domain, remainder taken from reference TRBV29-1 and TRBJ1-2, is SAVISQKPSRDICQRGTSLTIQCQVDSQVTMMFWYRQQPGQSLTLIATANQGSEATYESGFVIDKFPISRPNLTFSTLTVSNMSPEDSSIYLCSAVGIRSYGYTFGSGTRLTVV.

The chain is built from TRBV11-2 and TRBJ2-7; D gene uncertain. Germline loops: CDR1 SGHAT, CDR2 FQNNGV. This CDR3 spans 14 amino acids. V was cut by 9 bases and J by 0 bases, with 15 bases left in between. The CDR3 loop is CASGSNKNSYEQYF. CDR3 coding DNA: TGTGCCAGTGGCTCTAACAAGAACTCCTACGAGCAGTACTTC.

This chain joins TRBV11-2 and TRBJ1-6; TRBD1 matches at 8 bases. The CDR3 has 15 residues. V lost 9 bases, J lost 8 bases, and 12 bases stayed unmatched. Germline V CDR1 and CDR2: SGHAT, FQNNGV. CDR3 region: CASSREDRAHSPLHF. The CDR3 coding sequence is TGTGCCAGTAGCCGCGAGGACAGGGCCCATTCACCCCTCCACTTT.

Turning to this clonotype: An end of the junction differs from the germline gene, which may be a read error. The CDR3 loop reads CVSSQFPPPVDNEQSF. Written as DNA, the CDR3 is TGCGTCAGCAGCCAATTCCCCCCCCCGGTGGACAATGAGCAGTCCTTC. The chain combines TRBV4-3 with TRBJ2-1; perhaps TRBD1 as D (5 bases). The CDR3 extends over 16 amino acids. Germline CDR1 LGHNA, CDR2 YSLEER.

This clonotype turned up a few times. V is TRBV6-5 and J is TRBJ1-4, with TRBD1 matching 9 bases. The CDR3 sequence is 15 residues long. The germline V gene has CDR1 MNHEY and CDR2 SVGAGI. The chain's CDR3 is CTNTAQGAANEKLFF. The CDR3 DNA sequence: TGTACCAACACCGCACAGGGGGCGGCTAATGAAAAACTGTTTTTT.

As for this clonotype: At one end the junction does not follow the germline gene, possibly because of a read error. The V gene is TRBV11-2, the J gene TRBJ2-6, with 8 bases fitting TRBD1. CDR1 is SGHAT and CDR2 is FQNNGV in the germline V gene. CDR3 length: 21 amino acids. CDR3 loop: CASSMGGDRGTSLSGANDLTF. DNA for the CDR3: TGTGCCAGCAGCATGGGGGGAGACAGGGGCACTTCCCTCTCTGGGGCCAACGACCTGACCTTC.

As for this clonotype: As the CDR3 is not closed by the conserved phenylalanine or tryptophan, this likely results from a read error. The DNA is left out, because the CDR3 cannot be placed on it with certainty; the CDR3 is given as TCRdb lists it. The chain couples TRBV6-2 or TRBV6-3 to TRBJ1-1. Ends included, the CDR3 has 14 residues. Germline V gene lookup returns CDR1 MNHEY and CDR2 SVGEGT. The CDR3 loop is CASRLVGMNTEAFS.

Points on this clonotype: The junction differs from germline at one of its ends, possibly a read error. The V call is TRBV6-5, the J call TRBJ1-5, with D unclear. This CDR3 contains 14 residues. Germline CDR1 and CDR2: MNHEY and SVGAGI. The CDR3 region is CASSYRPSAGPRHF. The DNA of the CDR3 is TGTGCCAGCAGTTACCGACCGAGCGCCGGTCCCCGGCATTTT.

Concerning this clonotype: The CDR3 end shows no conserved phenylalanine or tryptophan, and so a read error is likely. This chain joins TRBV5-6 and TRBJ2-3; the D is unclear. The V end was cut by 3 bases, the J end by 2 bases, with 10 bases between. This CDR3 region has 14 residues. CDR1 and CDR2 from the germline V gene are SGHDT and YYEEEE. The CDR3 region has the DNA TGTGCCAGCAGCTCGTCCGGTAACACAGATACGCAGTATTCT. Its protein is CASSSSGNTDTQYS.

Notes on this clonotype: It is likely a read error, because the conserved phenylalanine at the end of the CDR3 is missing. The V call is TRBV6-6, the J call TRBJ2-1, with 12 bases lining up with TRBD1. V shed 5 bases, J shed 11 bases, and the junction held 4 bases outside the gene matches. Germline V gene data show CDR1 as MNHNY and CDR2 as SVGAGI (reference sequence). The CDR3 sequence is 13 residues long. Written as DNA, the CDR3 is TGTGCCAGCAGTCCAGGGACAGGGGGCCAGCAGTTCCTC. It yields the protein CASSPGTGGQQFL.

The CDR3 region has the DNA TGCAGCGTGCGGGGTGAGCACCTTGAAGCTTTCTTT. This codes for CSVRGEHLEAFF. This chain joins TRBV29-1 and TRBJ1-1; no definite D call. Germline CDR1 reads SQVTM; CDR2 reads ANQGSEA. The CDR3 is made up of 12 amino acids. The V end was cut by 6 bases, the J end by 7 bases, with 15 bases between.

About this clonotype: A read error may produce the germline difference seen at one junction end. The DNA of the CDR3 is TGTGACAGCAGCCAAGAAGGCGGGAGTAGCAATGAGCAGTTCTTC. Protein product: CDSSQEGGSSNEQFF. The chain couples TRBV4-2 to TRBJ2-1; 7 bases agree with TRBD2. CDR1 and CDR2 from the germline V gene are LGHNA and YNFKEQ. CDR3 length equals 15 residues.

Ten or more counts support this clonotype. The chain carries TRBV12-3 or TRBV12-4 and TRBJ1-2; D ambiguous. Trimming took off 1 base at V and 2 bases at J, with 8 bases between the two ends. CDR3 length: 14 residues. The CDR3 DNA reads TGTGCCAGCAGTTTAGGTTCAGAAAACTATGGCTACACCTTC. Its translation is CASSLGSENYGYTF.

In nucleotides, the CDR3 is TGTGCCAGCAGCCAATATAACTTCGGGGAGCTGTTTTTT. Residues: CASSQYNFGELFF. The chain recombines TRBV14 with TRBJ2-2; no clear D. This CDR3 has 13 amino acids. V lost 2 bases, J lost 7 bases, and 8 bases lay in between. Germline CDR1 and CDR2: SGHDN and FVKESK.

As regards this clonotype: One end of the junction varies from germline; a read error may be responsible. The DNA of the CDR3 is TGCGCCAGCAGCGATGACTTAGCTGGGAACACCAGGGAGCTGTTTTTT. This encodes CASSDDLAGNTRELFF. The rearrangement links TRBV10-1 to TRBJ2-2; D is undetermined. The CDR3 loop spans 16 amino acids. Germline V gene sequence: CDR1 WNHNN, CDR2 SYGVQD (reference sequence).

About this clonotype itself: A read error may explain this, as a much larger clone is one base away. The chain carries TRBV11-3 and TRBJ2-1; 7 bases agree with TRBD1. The junction had 4 bases not matched to a gene; V was cut back by 6 bases and J by 5 bases. The CDR3 runs 13 residues. The germline CDR1 and CDR2 sequences are SGHNT and YENEEA. The CDR3 reads CASRDRSNNEQFF. In DNA form, the CDR3 reads TGTGCCAGCAGGGACAGGAGCAACAATGAGCAGTTCTTC.

This clonotype was seen only a few times. Just one base apart from a much larger clone, this may be a read error. The conserved phenylalanine or tryptophan is not found at the CDR3 terminus, so this likely reflects a read error. No DNA is shown, since the ends of the CDR3 on it are uncertain; the CDR3 is the one TCRdb lists. This chain joins TRBV30 and TRBJ2-1; the DNA was not compared with TRBD2, the D call given in the table. Both ends counted, the CDR3 spans 13 residues. Per the germline V gene, CDR1 is GTSNPN and CDR2 is SVGIG (reference sequence). CDR3 region: CAWGGLFYNEQSS.

This clonotype was observed a few times. A much larger clone differs by one base, so this may be a read error. V gene TRBV28 combines with J gene TRBJ2-3; D unresolved. Germline V lookup: CDR1 MDHEN, CDR2 SYDVKM. V shed 3 bases and J shed 7 bases, with 11 bases lying between them. The CDR3 is 13 residues long. For the CDR3, the DNA is TGTGCCAGCAGTTTGTCCCTGACCAATACGCAGTATTTT. Encoded protein: CASSLSLTNTQYF. Full variable domain (missing parts from reference TRBV28 and TRBJ2-3): DVKVTQSSRYLVKRTGEKVFLECVQDMDHENMFWYRQDPGLGLRLIYFSYDVKMKEKGDIPEGYSVSREKKERFSLILESASTNQTSMYLCASSLSLTNTQYFGPGTRLTVL.

For this clonotype: The germline gene is not matched at one end of the junction; a read error may be the cause. The chain couples TRBV29-1 to TRBJ2-5; 13 nucleotides match TRBD2. The CDR3 length is 15 residues. Germline V CDR1 and CDR2: SQVTM, ANQGSEA. As DNA, the CDR3 is TGCAGCGTTCGGACTAGCGGGAGTTGGGCGGAGGCCCAGCACTTC. This encodes CSVRTSGSWAEAQHF.

The chain uses TRBV11-2 and TRBJ2-7; no firm D call. Trimming removed 7 bases at V and 8 bases at J, with 24 bases between. The CDR3 covers 15 residues. Germline loops: CDR1 SGHAT, CDR2 FQNNGV. The CDR3: CASISRRLYARKQYF. CDR3 sequence (DNA): TGTGCCAGCATCTCCAGACGGCTTTACGCGCGCAAGCAGTACTTC.

To note about this clonotype: The junction departs from germline at one end; a sequencing error may be responsible. J is TRBJ1-1 and V is TRBV6-6; tentatively, D is TRBD1 (5 bases). Germline V gene lookup returns CDR1 MNHNY and CDR2 SVGAGI (reference sequence). CDR3 length equals 13 residues. The CDR3 sequence is CGSSTRGTIEAFF. The DNA for the CDR3 is TGTGGCAGCAGCACACGGGGGACTATTGAGGCTTTCTTT.

Worth noting for this clonotype: A much larger clone lies a single base off, so this may be a read error. The chain carries TRBV5-1 and TRBJ1-4; tentative D call: TRBD1 (5 bases). The CDR3 is 14 amino acids. The V gene's germline CDR1 is SGHRS and CDR2 YFSETQ. V was shortened by 0 bases and J by 8 bases, with 11 bases between the two germline ends. DNA of the CDR3: TGCGCCAGCAGCTTGGCGCAGGGTGACGAAAAACTGTTTTTT. It codes for CASSLAQGDEKLFF.

Points on this clonotype: Sequence at one end of the junction differs from germline and may be a read error. The chain carries TRBV6-1 and TRBJ2-3, with D hard to call. CDR1 MNHNS and CDR2 SASEGT come from the germline V gene. The CDR3 loop spans 12 amino acids. CDR3 protein: CTIKPSIDTQYF. CDR3 sequence (DNA): TGTACCATCAAGCCCAGCATAGATACGCAGTATTTT.